Following are 14 T cell receptor beta chains from one sample sequenced in a study of T cells in narcolepsy. Sequencing used immunoSEQ multiplex PCR; TCRdb keeps in-frame clones, though not all of them. The table shows tens of thousands of clones, with approximately 80% occurring only once. Sequencing was done on a sample of memory (CD45RA-) CD4+ T cells from blood. These receptors all come from a human donor in good health.

The table lists this clone with a count of one. This chain links TRBV28 with TRBJ1-3; TRBD1 is a possible D gene (5 bases). Trimming left V 2 bases short and J 2 bases short, with 13 bases between. This CDR3 region has 16 residues. The germline CDR1 and CDR2 sequences are MDHEN and SYDVKM. This chain's CDR3 is CASSLGGVDAGNTIYF. The DNA of the CDR3 is TGTGCCAGCAGTTTAGGGGGGGTGGATGCTGGAAACACCATATATTTT.

The chain uses TRBV7-9 and TRBJ2-1; D is ambiguous. CDR3 length equals 15 residues. With 7 bases removed from V and 6 bases from J, the gap between germline ends came to 19 bases. Germline CDR1 is SEHNR and CDR2 is FQNEAQ (reference sequence). The CDR3 sequence is CASTLRAVLGNEQFF. The CDR3 region has the DNA TGTGCCAGCACCCTTAGGGCGGTATTGGGCAATGAGCAGTTCTTC.

This chain links TRBV19 with TRBJ2-7; D may be TRBD1 (5 bases). This CDR3 region has 15 residues. From germline, CDR1 is LNHDA and CDR2 SQIVND (reference sequence). V dropped 1 base and J dropped 0 bases, with 10 bases sitting between them. CDR3 nucleotides: TGTGCCAGTAGTATAGCTGGGGCCAGCTCCTACGAGCAGTACTTC. This gives the protein CASSIAGASSYEQYF.

The chain uses TRBV7-2 and TRBJ2-1, with 8 bases aligning to TRBD2. Germline CDR1 is SGHTA and CDR2 is FQGNSA. The length of the CDR3 is 19 residues. The V gene end was trimmed by 0 bases and the J gene end by 4 bases; junction bases not matched to a gene: 14. This CDR3 is CASSLAFGDSGVYYNEQFF. The CDR3 bases are TGTGCCAGCAGCTTAGCGTTTGGGGATAGCGGGGTATATTACAATGAGCAGTTCTTC.

This chain uses TRBV6-6 with TRBJ2-5; a possible D gene is TRBD2 (6 bases). Germline loops: CDR1 MNHNY, CDR2 SVGAGI (reference sequence). The length of the CDR3 is 12 residues. The V end was cut by 4 bases, the J end by 5 bases, with 8 bases between. Here the CDR3 DNA reads TGTGCCAGCAGTTCTCGGGAGGAGACCCAGTACTTC. Its protein product is CASSSREETQYF.

The genes are TRBV6-5 and TRBJ2-7, with TRBD2 identical over 7 bases. The ends lost 2 bases at V and 5 bases at J; junction bases unmatched: 12. The germline CDR1 and CDR2 sequences are MNHEY and SVGAGI. The CDR3 extends over 16 amino acids. CDR3 coding DNA: TGTGCCAGCAGTTACCATGGGACTAACTCCTTGGACGAGCAGTACTTC. Amino acid sequence: CASSYHGTNSLDEQYF.

The V gene is TRBV9, the J gene TRBJ2-1, with TRBD2 matching over 9 bases. CDR1 SGDLS and CDR2 YYNGEE come from the germline V gene. V was pared by 0 bases and J by 6 bases, with 4 bases of the junction left unmatched. The CDR3 covers 15 residues. CDR3 DNA sequence: TGTGCCAGCAGCGTAGACGGGACTAGCCTCAATGAGCAGTTCTTC. Translation: CASSVDGTSLNEQFF.

The chain recombines TRBV7-3 with TRBJ2-7; possibly TRBD2 for D (7 bases). Trimming left V 2 bases short and J 4 bases short, with 15 bases between. The length of the CDR3 is 15 residues. Germline values: CDR1 SGHTA, CDR2 FQGTGA. CDR3 amino acids: CASSLEAGAYYEQYF. The CDR3 DNA sequence: TGTGCCAGCAGCTTAGAGGCGGGGGCCTATTACGAGCAGTACTTC.

In this sample, this clone turned up once. The chain uses TRBV11-2 and TRBJ2-7; 10 bases fit TRBD2. This CDR3 comprises 11 residues. The V gene's germline CDR1 is SGHAT and CDR2 FQNNGV. With V trimmed by 5 bases and J by 13 bases, 5 bases remained unmatched. As DNA, the CDR3 is TGTGCCAGCAGCCCGGGACTAGCGATTTACTTC. As protein: CASSPGLAIYF.

CDR3 in DNA: TGCGCCAGCAGCTTGGATCCGGGACAGACGTCAGGCTACACCTTC. Amino acid sequence: CASSLDPGQTSGYTF. The rearrangement links TRBV5-1 to TRBJ1-2; 7 nucleotides match TRBD1. With 0 bases clipped from V and 8 bases from J, the junction kept 10 bases outside the gene matches. The CDR3 spans 15 residues. The germline CDR1 and CDR2 sequences are SGHRS and YFSETQ.

This clone was counted between two and nine times. The chain has TRBV6-5 and TRBJ2-1; D is possibly TRBD2 (5 bases). From germline, CDR1 is MNHEY and CDR2 SVGAGI. Trimming stripped 2 bases from V and 10 bases from J, with 15 bases between. The CDR3 runs 14 residues. The CDR3 sequence: CASSYSLLEREQFF. As DNA, the CDR3 is TGTGCCAGCAGTTACAGCCTCTTGGAGCGGGAGCAGTTCTTC.

This chain joins TRBV7-2 and TRBJ1-1, with a weak D call TRBD1 (5 bases). The CDR3 is made up of 13 amino acids. The germline V gene encodes CDR1 SGHTA and CDR2 FQGNSA. Trimming left V 4 bases short and J 11 bases short, with 17 bases between. The CDR3 nucleotides are TGTGCCAGCAGCTCCCGGGGGGGGAGGACGGCTTTCTTT. Translated: CASSSRGGRTAFF. Full variable domain (remainder filled in from reference TRBV7-2 and TRBJ1-1): GAGVSQSPSNKVTEKGKDVELRCDPISGHTALYWYRQSLGQGLEFLIYFQGNSAPDKSGLPSDRFSAERTGGSVSTLTIQRTQQEDSAVYLCASSSRGGRTAFFGQGTRLTVV.

The rearrangement uses TRBV15 and TRBJ2-7; 12 bases are a match to TRBD1. Germline lookup yields CDR1 LNHNV and CDR2 YYDKDF (reference sequence). This CDR3 is built from 17 residues. V was pared by 0 bases and J by 3 bases, with 6 bases of the junction left unmatched. CDR3 sequence: CATSRESGDRGRYEQYF. The DNA of the CDR3 is TGTGCCACCAGCAGAGAATCTGGGGACAGGGGGCGCTACGAGCAGTACTTC.

The rearrangement uses TRBV6-5 and TRBJ1-4; D is unresolved. V was shortened by 2 bases and J by 0 bases, with 10 bases between the two germline ends. CDR1 is MNHEY, CDR2 SVGAGI, per germline. This CDR3 region has 16 residues. The CDR3 loop is CASSYTGIATNEKLFF. DNA for the CDR3: TGTGCCAGCAGTTACACCGGGATTGCAACTAATGAAAAACTGTTTTTT.